This is a list of T cell receptor beta chains from one sample in a study of a mutant IDH1 vaccine in newly diagnosed glioma. Using immunoSEQ multiplex PCR, the repertoire was profiled, and TCRdb retains in-frame clones only, with some absent. The sample records about 27,000 clones, 65% to 80% being singletons. These receptors have no known antigen. Sequencing used PBMCs, obtained from a glioma patient whose treatment included an IDH1 peptide vaccine. The receptor set was obtained from a man in his forties or fifties with glioma. Some clones in this sample may be carry-over from other donors' samples. The CDR3 runs from the conserved cysteine through the conserved F or W. A D gene is named only where the DNA matches it firmly. The listing skips clone size in some rows; elsewhere it reads once, few, many or a size class.

J: TRBJ1-1; D: NA; V: TRBV4-1; size: NA; CDR3: CASSQDVDGSRSAAFF; DNA: TGCGCCAGCAGCCAAGATGTGGATGGGAGTCGGTCCGCAGCTTTCTTT
J: TRBJ2-7; D: TRBD2; V: TRBV18; size: NA; CDR3: CASSTLGRADDEQYF; DNA: TGTGCCAGCTCAACCTTGGGGAGGGCTGACGACGAGCAGTACTTC
J: TRBJ1-1; D: NA; V: TRBV7-8; size: NA; CDR3: CASSLVVNMNTEAFF; DNA: TGTGCCAGCAGCTTAGTGGTCAACATGAACACTGAAGCTTTCTTT
J: TRBJ2-7; D: TRBD1; V: TRBV4-2; size: NA; CDR3: CASSRGTGGYEQYF; DNA: TGTGCCAGCAGCCGCGGGACAGGGGGGTACGAGCAGTACTTC
J: TRBJ2-2; D: NA; V: TRBV7-2; size: once; CDR3: CASRVGLGTGELFF; DNA: TGTGCCAGCAGGGTGGGACTGGGCACCGGGGAGCTGTTTTTT
J: TRBJ1-5; D: NA; V: TRBV6-5; size: NA; CDR3: CASSYSWEAIGPQHF; DNA: TGTGCCAGCAGTTACTCGTGGGAGGCCATAGGACCCCAGCATTTT
J: TRBJ2-1; D: TRBD1; V: TRBV7-9; size: NA; CDR3: CASSPKPGQTYNEQFF; DNA: TGTGCCAGCAGCCCCAAGCCGGGACAGACTTACAATGAGCAGTTCTTC
J: TRBJ1-6; D: NA; V: TRBV5-1; size: NA; CDR3: CASSLDLSSDSPLHF; DNA: TGCGCCAGCAGCTTGGACCTATCGTCGGATTCACCCCTCCACTTT
J: TRBJ1-1; D: TRBD1; V: TRBV7-9; size: few; CDR3: CASSPGDSNTEAFF; DNA: TGTGCCAGCAGCCCAGGGGACAGCAACACTGAAGCTTTCTTT
J: TRBJ2-7; D: NA; V: TRBV7-8; size: NA; CDR3: CASSFDGREQYF; DNA: TGTGCCAGCAGCTTCGACGGGCGGGAGCAGTACTTC
J: TRBJ1-2; D: TRBD1; V: TRBV30; size: few; CDR3: CAWSARQGYYGYTF; DNA: TGTGCCTGGAGTGCCCGACAGGGGTACTATGGCTACACCTTC
J: TRBJ2-3; D: NA; V: TRBV9; size: NA; CDR3: CASSVGGSPTDTQYF; DNA: TGTGCCAGCAGCGTCGGCGGTAGTCCCACAGATACGCAGTATTTT
J: TRBJ1-3; D: NA; V: TRBV19; size: NA; CDR3: CASSRQPLSGNTIYF; DNA: TGTGCCAGTAGTAGACAGCCACTCTCTGGAAACACCATATATTTT
J: TRBJ1-1; D: NA; V: TRBV5-8; size: NA; CDR3: CASSLARGWTEAFF; DNA: TGTGCCAGCAGCTTGGCCCGGGGGTGGACTGAAGCTTTCTTT
J: TRBJ2-3; D: TRBD1; V: TRBV4-1; size: NA; CDR3: CASRQTGGTDTQYF; DNA: TGCGCCAGCAGACAAACAGGGGGCACAGATACGCAGTATTTT
J: TRBJ2-7; D: TRBD1; V: TRBV5-4; size: NA; CDR3: CASSLGQGDSYEQYF; DNA: TGTGCCAGCAGCCTCGGACAGGGGGACTCCTACGAGCAGTACTTC
J: TRBJ1-1; D: NA; V: TRBV5-1; size: NA; CDR3: CASSPGHVTTAFF; DNA: TGCGCCAGCAGCCCGGGACACGTAACAACGGCTTTCTTT
J: TRBJ1-2; D: TRBD1; V: TRBV29-1; size: NA; CDR3: CSVEAPGTAYGYTF; DNA: TGCAGCGTTGAAGCTCCAGGGACAGCCTATGGCTACACCTTC
J: TRBJ2-7; D: NA; V: TRBV7-6; size: NA; CDR3: CASSLVVGGRTYEQYF; DNA: TGTGCCAGCAGCTTAGTGGTGGGCGGCAGGACCTACGAGCAGTACTTC
J: TRBJ1-1; D: NA; V: TRBV10-3; size: NA; CDR3: CAINKGVGTEAFF; DNA: TGTGCCATCAATAAGGGAGTAGGAACTGAAGCTTTCTTT
J: TRBJ1-5; D: NA; V: TRBV5-5; size: NA; CDR3: CASSPDQRNQPQHF; DNA: TGTGCCAGCAGCCCGGACCAACGCAATCAGCCCCAGCATTTT
J: TRBJ1-6; D: NA; V: TRBV5-5; size: NA; CDR3: CASSRMDASSYNSPLHF; DNA: TGTGCCAGCAGCCGAATGGACGCGAGCTCCTATAATTCACCCCTCCACTTT
J: TRBJ2-1; D: NA; V: TRBV27; size: NA; CDR3: CASSLSKGYNEQFF; DNA: TGTGCCAGCAGTTTATCGAAGGGCTACAATGAGCAGTTCTTC
J: TRBJ1-2; D: TRBD1; V: TRBV4-1; size: NA; CDR3: CASSQDGGTVYGYTF; DNA: TGCGCCAGCAGCCAAGATGGGGGGACAGTCTATGGCTACACCTTC
J: TRBJ1-4; D: NA; V: TRBV10-3; size: NA; CDR3: CAISLSLATNEKLFF; DNA: TGTGCCATCAGCCTAAGCCTCGCAACTAATGAAAAACTGTTTTTT
J: TRBJ1-1; D: NA; V: TRBV27; size: NA; CDR3: CASSSLQGGSTEAFF; DNA: TGTGCCAGCAGCTCCCTTCAGGGTGGTAGCACTGAAGCTTTCTTT
J: TRBJ1-1; D: NA; V: TRBV6-5; size: NA; CDR3: CASNPGVMNTEAFF; DNA: TGTGCCAGCAACCCGGGGGTTATGAACACTGAAGCTTTCTTT
J: TRBJ2-7; D: NA; V: TRBV29-1; size: NA; CDR3: CSVGARSTYEQYF; DNA: TGCAGCGTTGGAGCCAGGAGCACCTACGAGCAGTACTTC
J: TRBJ2-7; D: NA; V: TRBV6-5; size: once; CDR3: CASSWSRGSEQYF; DNA: TGTGCCAGCAGTTGGAGCAGGGGAAGCGAGCAGTACTTC
J: TRBJ1-1; D: NA; V: TRBV6-5; size: few; CDR3: CASSYSAQAEAFF; DNA: TGTGCCAGCAGTTACAGCGCCCAGGCGGAAGCTTTCTTT